The rows below give T cell receptor beta chains drawn from one sample of a study of T cells after yellow fever vaccination. Each CDR3 protein is one row after TCRdb ran MiXCR on the 5' RACE reads. The table has 400,000 to 650,000 distinct CDR3 sequences, 20% to 25% seen once. The sequencing used PBMCs, collected 21 days after the first yellow fever vaccination. Source of these receptors: a man aged 18 to 30 who received the YFV17D yellow fever vaccine. Each CDR3 is given with its conserved first and last residue. D genes are given only for firm matches. Size tells how often a clone was seen (once, few, many) or the class of an expanded clone, and some rows leave it out.

CDR3aa,CDR3nt,abundance,j_gene,v_gene,d_gene
CASSRSGGATDTQYF,TGTGCCAGCAGCCGGAGCGGGGGAGCCACAGATACGCAGTATTTT,few,TRBJ2-3,TRBV5-4,TRBD2
CASSPARTNYGYTF,TGCGCCAGCAGCCCCGCGCGGACAAACTATGGCTACACCTTC,NA,TRBJ1-2,TRBV5-1,NA
CASSWDALKSTDTQYF,TGTGCCAGCAGCTGGGACGCCCTGAAGAGCACAGATACGCAGTATTTT,NA,TRBJ2-3,TRBV11-2,NA
CSAILQENPTDTQYF,TGCAGCGCCATCTTACAGGAGAACCCCACAGATACGCAGTATTTT,NA,TRBJ2-3,TRBV29-1,NA
CASSQVLPSPLHF,TGCGCCAGCAGCCAAGTCCTTCCCTCACCCCTCCACTTT,NA,TRBJ1-6,TRBV4-1,NA
CASSVYPGTVYEQYF,TGTGCCAGCAGCGTATATCCGGGGACCGTCTACGAGCAGTACTTC,NA,TRBJ2-7,TRBV9,NA
CSASPGGAGEQFF,TGCAGTGCTAGTCCCGGAGGGGCCGGCGAGCAGTTCTTC,NA,TRBJ2-1,TRBV20-1,NA
CASMRRDTGELFF,TGTGCCAGTATGAGGCGGGACACCGGGGAGCTGTTTTTT,NA,TRBJ2-2,TRBV19,NA
CASSQEGTGLGELFF,TGCGCCAGCAGCCAAGAGGGGACAGGGCTCGGGGAGCTGTTTTTT,NA,TRBJ2-2,TRBV4-1,TRBD1
CASLGGVGEQYF,TGTGCCAGCCTTGGAGGGGTTGGTGAGCAGTACTTC,NA,TRBJ2-7,TRBV12-3/TRBV12-4,NA
CATTNLYGYTF,TGTGCCACCACAAACCTTTATGGCTACACCTTC,NA,TRBJ1-2,TRBV7-9,NA
CASSDPGKPSYEQYF,TGTGCCAGCAGCGACCCAGGGAAGCCATCCTACGAGCAGTACTTC,few,TRBJ2-7,TRBV7-9,NA
CASSERISGTVSYEQYF,TGCGCCAGCAGCGAAAGAATCTCCGGGACTGTCTCCTACGAGCAGTACTTC,many,TRBJ2-7,TRBV4-3,NA
CASRATGSHSNQPQHF,TGTGCCAGCAGAGCGACAGGTTCCCATAGCAATCAGCCCCAGCATTTT,NA,TRBJ1-5,TRBV12-3/TRBV12-4,NA
CASRSGAETQYF,TGTGCCAGTAGGAGCGGGGCGGAGACCCAGTACTTC,NA,TRBJ2-5,TRBV19,TRBD2
CASSGTGLRELFF,TGTGCCAGCAGTGGCACAGGATTGAGGGAGCTGTTTTTT,NA,TRBJ2-2,TRBV25-1,NA
CASRGTLRPDTQYF,TGTGCCAGTAGAGGGACACTCCGGCCAGATACGCAGTATTTT,few,TRBJ2-3,TRBV19,NA
CASSPSHRGDEKLFF,TGTGCCAGCTCACCCTCCCATAGGGGAGACGAAAAACTGTTTTTT,few,TRBJ1-4,TRBV18,NA
CSVEDSAYEQYF,TGCAGCGTTGAGGACTCCGCCTACGAGCAGTACTTC,NA,TRBJ2-7,TRBV29-1,NA
CASSTGSSAGTDTQYF,TGTGCCAGCAGTACCGGGTCAAGCGCTGGCACAGATACGCAGTATTTT,NA,TRBJ2-3,TRBV11-2,NA
CASRPPGGGAGETQYF,TGTGCCAGCAGACCCCCGGGAGGGGGGGCTGGAGAGACCCAGTACTTC,NA,TRBJ2-5,TRBV7-2,TRBD2
CASSLSGLGTGELFF,TGTGCCAGCAGTTTGAGCGGGCTTGGCACCGGGGAGCTGTTTTTT,few,TRBJ2-2,TRBV12-3/TRBV12-4,NA
CASSSGGRAEAFF,TGCGCCAGCAGTTCAGGGGGCCGGGCTGAAGCTTTCTTT,few,TRBJ1-1,TRBV5-1,TRBD1
CASSQSSSAGNTIYF,TGCGCCAGCAGCCAATCTTCGAGTGCTGGAAACACCATATATTTT,NA,TRBJ1-3,TRBV4-1,NA